This passage covers 24 T cell receptor beta chains from one sample sequenced in a study of T cells in Graves' hyperthyroidism and ophthalmopathy. The investigators amplified TCR beta CDR3 regions from RNA transcripts. Researchers ran a first-round RT-PCR on the TCR CDR3 using the HTBI primer set. TCRdb used MiXCR to reprocess the multiplex PCR reads, holding one entry per CDR3 protein. The table has roughly 570,000 distinct CDR3 sequences, about 15% seen once; the top ten hold around 7.8%. What was sequenced was blood. The source is a woman in her twenties or thirties with Graves' hyperthyroidism.

This clonotype was seen a handful of times. This chain links TRBV5-8 with TRBJ1-2; D is unclear. Trimming stripped 4 bases from V and 2 bases from J, with 21 bases between. The CDR3 spans 17 residues. CDR1 and CDR2 (germline): SGHTS, YDEGEE. The DNA for the CDR3 is TGTGCCAGCAGCGTGTACTCGCTTCGGATAGTCAACTATGGCTACACCTTC. Amino acids: CASSVYSLRIVNYGYTF.

This clonotype has a handful of counts. The chain is built from TRBV28 and TRBJ2-3, with D possibly TRBD2 on 5 matching bases. CDR1 is MDHEN, CDR2 SYDVKM, per germline. The CDR3 contains 15 residues. The V end lost 2 bases, the J end lost 1 base, and 10 bases lay between the germline ends. The CDR3 DNA reads TGTGCCAGCAGTTTAGAGCGGTATGGCACAGATACGCAGTATTTT. This gives the protein CASSLERYGTDTQYF.

This sequence joins TRBV19 and TRBJ2-1; 7 bases map to TRBD1. The CDR3 consists of 15 residues. The V segment lost 6 bases and the J segment 11 bases; nucleotides outside the gene matches: 16. Germline V gives CDR1 LNHDA, CDR2 SQIVND (reference sequence). CDR3 residues: CASRPGNRGVEQQFF. The DNA of the CDR3 is TGTGCCAGTAGGCCCGGTAACAGGGGAGTGGAACAGCAGTTCTTC.

Of note for this clonotype: This could be a read error, since a much larger clone is one nucleotide away. The chain uses TRBV28 and TRBJ2-3; 13 nucleotides align to TRBD2. This CDR3 is 18 amino acids long. Germline CDR1 and CDR2: MDHEN and SYDVKM. V shed 7 bases, J shed 5 bases, and the junction held 15 bases outside the gene matches. The CDR3 region is CASNSGLAGPIGLDTQYF. Here the CDR3 DNA reads TGTGCCAGCAATTCGGGACTAGCGGGACCGATTGGGTTAGATACGCAGTATTTT.

This clonotype has ten or more counts. The J gene is TRBJ1-2, the V gene TRBV28; maybe TRBD1 (5 bases). The CDR3 totals 16 residues. Trimming took off 5 bases at V and 0 bases at J, with 16 bases between the two ends. Germline CDR1 and CDR2: MDHEN and SYDVKM. CDR3 sequence (DNA): TGTGCCAGCAGTCTGGGGGGGGGGAGGACTAACTATGGCTACACCTTC. This encodes CASSLGGGRTNYGYTF.

The rearrangement joins TRBV30 to TRBJ2-2; D ambiguous. This CDR3 is 13 amino acids long. V was pared by 4 bases and J by 4 bases, with 10 bases between. Germline CDR1 GTSNPN, CDR2 SVGIG (reference sequence). CDR3 sequence: CAWNQFPTGELFF. DNA for the CDR3: TGTGCCTGGAACCAGTTTCCCACCGGGGAGCTGTTTTTT.

This clonotype was counted a few times. The chain combines TRBV18 with TRBJ2-7, with TRBD2 matching over 11 bases. V shed 0 bases, J shed 5 bases, and the junction held 6 bases outside the gene matches. CDR3 length equals 16 residues. Looked up from germline, CDR1 is KGHSH and CDR2 is LQKENI. The CDR3 coding sequence is TGTGCCAGCTCACCACCTAGCGGGAGGGTGACGGACGAGCAGTACTTC. Amino acid sequence: CASSPPSGRVTDEQYF.

In nucleotides, the CDR3 is TGTGCCTCGGGAAGGACCCACTTT. It codes for CASGRTHF. This chain links TRBV30 with TRBJ1-6, with D hard to call. V was clipped by 7 bases and J by 18 bases, with 10 bases between them. Germline loops: CDR1 GTSNPN, CDR2 SVGIG (reference sequence). The CDR3 length is 8 residues.

This clonotype was observed many times. V usage is TRBV11-2 and J usage is TRBJ2-3, with 15 bases that match TRBD2. The germline CDR1 and CDR2 sequences are SGHAT and FQNNGV. The CDR3 consists of 17 residues. The ends lost 5 bases at V and 3 bases at J; junction bases unmatched: 6. The CDR3, as DNA: TGTGCCAGCAGCCTAGGGACTAGCGGGAGGTGGACAGATACGCAGTATTTT. Protein sequence: CASSLGTSGRWTDTQYF.

This clonotype was counted ten times or more. The J gene is TRBJ1-1, the V gene TRBV6-1, with 8 bases matching TRBD1. J was trimmed by 5 bases and V by 5 bases; bases with no gene match: 10. The CDR3 totals 15 residues. Germline V CDR1 and CDR2: MNHNS, SASEGT. The CDR3 nucleotides read TGTGCCAGCAGTATCACAGGGGGGATGTTTACTGAAGCTTTCTTT. It codes for CASSITGGMFTEAFF.

This clonotype has a handful of counts. The genes are TRBV5-1 and TRBJ1-4, with a weak D call TRBD1 (5 bases). In germline, CDR1 is SGHRS, CDR2 YFSETQ. Trimming cost V 4 bases and J 0 bases, with 10 bases left between them. The CDR3 sequence is 15 residues long. CDR3 region: CASSADRATNEKLFF. CDR3 DNA: TGCGCCAGCAGCGCAGACAGAGCAACTAATGAAAAACTGTTTTTT.

This clonotype was recorded many times. The CDR3 spells CASRLRGGGEKLFF. DNA for the CDR3: TGTGCCAGCAGGTTGCGAGGGGGCGGTGAAAAACTGTTTTTT. This rearrangement joins TRBV11-2 to TRBJ1-4, with 7 bases fitting TRBD1. The germline V gene encodes CDR1 SGHAT and CDR2 FQNNGV. The J segment lost 7 bases and the V segment lost 6 bases, leaving 8 bases of the junction unmatched. The CDR3 consists of 14 residues.

V and J are TRBV4-1 and TRBJ2-1; D gene ambiguous. The CDR3 consists of 19 residues. Trimming cost V 1 base and J 0 bases, with 19 bases left between them. Germline CDR1 is MGHRA and CDR2 is YSYEKL. CDR3 residues: CASSQGRVRWKSSYNEQFF. In nucleotides, the CDR3 is TGCGCCAGCAGCCAAGGAAGGGTCCGCTGGAAGAGCTCCTACAATGAGCAGTTCTTC.

Notes on this clonotype: One junction end does not reproduce the germline sequence, and a read error may be involved. The chain couples TRBV13 to TRBJ2-1, with 9 bases fitting TRBD2. The CDR3 is 15 amino acids. In germline, CDR1 is PRHDT, CDR2 FYEKMQ (reference sequence). CDR3 sequence: CASSPGTSSYNGQFF. CDR3 nucleotides: TGTGCCAGCAGCCCCGGGACTAGCTCCTACAATGGGCAGTTCTTC.

In this sample, this clonotype turned up many times. The V and J genes are TRBV3-1 and TRBJ2-2; 7 bases map to TRBD1. V lost 2 bases and J lost 1; bases outside the gene matches: 7. Germline V lookup: CDR1 LGHDT, CDR2 YNNKEL (reference sequence). This CDR3 has 17 residues. The CDR3 spells CASSQQTGYRNTGELFF. CDR3 bases: TGTGCCAGCAGCCAACAGACAGGGTATCGGAACACCGGGGAGCTGTTTTTT.

In its sample, this clonotype was seen many times. The chain carries TRBV30 and TRBJ2-3; D is possibly TRBD1 (6 bases). Per germline, CDR1 GTSNPN and CDR2 SVGIG (reference sequence). There are 16 residues in the CDR3. The V and J ends lost 4 bases and 1 base respectively, with 18 bases between them. The CDR3 coding sequence is TGTGCCTGGACCCACCCAGATTGGACAGGCACAGATACGCAGTATTTT. As protein: CAWTHPDWTGTDTQYF.

The rearrangement joins TRBV9 to TRBJ2-1, with 10 bases fitting TRBD2. Germline CDR1 reads SGDLS; CDR2 reads YYNGEE. This CDR3 contains 15 residues. V dropped 2 bases and J dropped 9; count of bases not matched to a gene: 8. This CDR3 is CASSVGRTSGAEQFF. DNA of the CDR3: TGTGCCAGCAGCGTCGGGAGGACTAGCGGTGCTGAGCAGTTCTTC.

V usage is TRBV18 and J usage is TRBJ1-4, with unresolved D. The CDR3 contains 14 residues. Deletions cut 3 bases from V and 3 bases from J, with 8 bases between. The V gene's germline CDR1 is KGHSH and CDR2 LQKENI. CDR3 bases: TGTGCCAGCTCACCGGGATCTGCTAATGAAAAACTGTTTTTT. It is translated as CASSPGSANEKLFF.

This clonotype was detected many times. V is TRBV11-1 and J is TRBJ2-4; D is unresolved. The germline gives CDR1 SGHAT, CDR2 FQDESV (reference sequence). CDR3 size: 17 residues. Trimming cost V 5 bases and J 3 bases, with 20 bases left between them. The CDR3 loop is CASSVRSPGSLKNIQYF. The CDR3 DNA is TGTGCCAGCAGCGTAAGGAGCCCGGGTTCCCTCAAAAACATTCAGTACTTC.

This clonotype was recorded many times. V and J are TRBV9 and TRBJ2-3; D not certain. The CDR3 consists of 15 residues. CDR1 and CDR2 (germline): SGDLS, YYNGEE. V lost 0 bases and J lost 3, with 11 bases in between. The CDR3 nucleotides read TGTGCCAGCAGCGTAGAGATTGCGGCGACAGATACGCAGTATTTT. This gives the protein CASSVEIAATDTQYF.

This clonotype was seen at least ten times. The chain joins TRBV6-1 to TRBJ1-2; D not resolved. Per the germline V gene, CDR1 is MNHNS and CDR2 is SASEGT. The germline V and J ends were trimmed by 0 bases and 4 bases, with 9 bases remaining between them. This CDR3 comprises 14 residues. CDR3 bases: TGTGCCAGCAGTGAAGCGACGTTCGCCTATGGCTACACCTTC. This sequence encodes CASSEATFAYGYTF.

At least ten counts were recorded for this clonotype. The J gene is TRBJ1-1, the V gene TRBV30, with TRBD1 identical over 12 bases. V gave up 4 bases and J gave up 2 bases; unmatched junction bases: 2. The CDR3 extends over 14 amino acids. Germline V gene lookup returns CDR1 GTSNPN and CDR2 SVGIG (reference sequence). CDR3 DNA: TGTGCCTGGACCGGGACAGGGGGCAACACTGAAGCTTTCTTT. This encodes CAWTGTGGNTEAFF.

The chain employs TRBV5-1 and TRBJ2-7, with 9 bases matching TRBD1. CDR1 is SGHRS and CDR2 is YFSETQ in the germline V gene. The CDR3 loop spans 16 amino acids. V dropped 4 bases and J dropped 6; count of bases not matched to a gene: 14. The CDR3 loop is CASSPGDREESSEQYF. CDR3 coding DNA: TGCGCCAGCAGCCCTGGGGACAGGGAGGAATCATCCGAGCAGTACTTC.

In this sample, this clonotype turned up many times. The rearrangement uses TRBV20-1 and TRBJ2-3, with TRBD2 matching over 9 bases. The ends lost 3 bases at V and 4 bases at J; junction bases unmatched: 11. This CDR3 has 16 residues. Germline CDR1 is DFQATT and CDR2 is SNEGSKA (reference sequence). The CDR3 DNA is TGCAGTGCTAGGTTGGCTAGCGGGATAGCAGCAGATACGCAGTATTTT. It is translated as CSARLASGIAADTQYF.